This T cell receptor (beta chain) was sequenced for a study of monozygotic twins with inflammatory bowel disease. This CDR3 has 16 residues. The germline V gene encodes CDR1 KGHSH and CDR2 LQKENI. Investigators made cDNA in eight separate reactions per sample. Using the 5' RACE reads, TCRdb records one entry per CDR3 protein without DNA. Recorded for this sample: about 300,000 distinct CDR3 sequences. This TCR was recovered from a human donor with ulcerative colitis or Crohn's disease, or a healthy co-twin of an affected twin (not recorded which). The chain uses TRBV18 and TRBJ2-7; TCRdb proposes TRBD1, but this gene call is untestable without DNA. The sample was blood. CDR3 protein: CASSPRQAAVVSEQYF. The full variable domain, its missing parts supplied by reference TRBV18 and TRBJ2-7, is NAGVMQNPRHLVRRRGQEARLRCSPMKGHSHVYWYRQLPEEGLKFMVYLQKENIIDESGMPKERFSAEFPKEGPSILRIQQVVRGDSAAYFCASSPRQAAVVSEQYFGPGTRLTVT.